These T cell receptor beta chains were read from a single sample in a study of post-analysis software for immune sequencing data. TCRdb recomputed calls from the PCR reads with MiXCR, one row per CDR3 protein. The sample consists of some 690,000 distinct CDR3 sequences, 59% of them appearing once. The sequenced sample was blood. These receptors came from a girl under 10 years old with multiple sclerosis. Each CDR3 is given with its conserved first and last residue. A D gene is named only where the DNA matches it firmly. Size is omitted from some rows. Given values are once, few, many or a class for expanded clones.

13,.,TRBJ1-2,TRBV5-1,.,CASSLRQSDGYTF,TGCGCCAGCAGCTTGAGACAGTCGGATGGCTACACCTTC
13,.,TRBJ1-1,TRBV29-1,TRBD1,CSVVTGTLTEAFF,TGCAGCGTGGTGACAGGGACATTAACTGAAGCTTTCTTT
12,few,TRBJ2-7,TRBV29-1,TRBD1,CSERTGGYEQYF,TGCAGCGAGCGGACAGGGGGTTACGAGCAGTACTTC
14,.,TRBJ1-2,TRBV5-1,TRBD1,CASSLDRTGKGYTF,TGCGCCAGCAGCTTGGATCGGACAGGGAAAGGCTACACCTTC
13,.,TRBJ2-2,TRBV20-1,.,CSASRTLTGELFF,TGCAGTGCTTCTAGGACTCTCACCGGGGAGCTGTTTTTT
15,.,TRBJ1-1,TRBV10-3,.,CAISDPSGANTEAFF,TGTGCCATCAGTGACCCGTCGGGGGCCAACACTGAAGCTTTCTTT
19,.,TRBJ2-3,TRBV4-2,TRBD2,CASSPGWAAGGPSTDTQYF,TGTGCCAGCAGCCCAGGGTGGGCAGCGGGGGGCCCCAGCACAGATACGCAGTATTTT
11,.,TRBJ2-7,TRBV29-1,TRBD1,CSVRTGSEQYF,TGCAGCGTACGGACAGGGAGCGAGCAGTACTTC
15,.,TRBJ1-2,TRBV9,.,CASSVVDIGGYGYTF,TGTGCCAGCAGCGTAGTCGACATCGGTGGGTATGGCTACACCTTC
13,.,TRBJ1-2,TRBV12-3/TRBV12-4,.,CAVSSWTLSGYTF,TGTGCCGTGTCCTCCTGGACGCTATCTGGCTACACCTTC
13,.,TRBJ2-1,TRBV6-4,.,CAGSVELYNEQFF,TGTGCCGGCAGCGTTGAACTGTACAATGAGCAGTTCTTC
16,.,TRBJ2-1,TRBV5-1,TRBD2,CASSFSGTSGSNEQFF,TGCGCCAGCAGCTTCTCCGGGACTAGCGGGAGCAATGAGCAGTTCTTC
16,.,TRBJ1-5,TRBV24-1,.,CATSDSQGGSNQPQHF,TGTGCCACCAGTGATAGCCAGGGAGGGAGCAATCAGCCCCAGCATTTT
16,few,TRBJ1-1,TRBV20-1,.,CSAFPRGGGSYTEAFF,TGCAGTGCTTTTCCCCGAGGAGGGGGTTCTTACACTGAAGCTTTCTTT
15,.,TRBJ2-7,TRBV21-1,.,CASSKVRGPTYEQYF,TGTGCCAGCAGCAAAGTCCGAGGGCCCACCTACGAGCAGTACTTC
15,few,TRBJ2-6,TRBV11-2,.,CASSLGRAGANVLTF,TGTGCCAGCAGCTTAGGCAGGGCTGGGGCCAACGTCCTGACTTTC
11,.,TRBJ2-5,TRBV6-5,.,CASSSGQTPYF,TGTGCCAGCAGTTCAGGACAGACCCCGTACTTC
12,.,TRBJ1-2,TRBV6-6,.,CASSYPSGGYTF,TGTGCCAGCAGTTACCCGAGTGGCGGCTACACCTTC
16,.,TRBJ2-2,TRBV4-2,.,CASSQDPDSNTGELFF,TGTGCCAGCAGCCAAGATCCCGACTCTAACACCGGGGAGCTGTTTTTT
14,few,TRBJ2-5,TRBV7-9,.,CASSVDLKQETQYF,TGTGCCAGCAGCGTAGATCTCAAACAAGAGACCCAGTACTTC
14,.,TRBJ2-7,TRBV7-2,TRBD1,CASSAYRGPREQYF,TGTGCCAGCAGCGCTTACAGGGGGCCTCGCGAGCAGTACTTC
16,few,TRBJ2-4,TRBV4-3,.,CASSQDLGLAKNIQYF,TGCGCCAGCAGCCAAGATTTGGGGCTAGCCAAAAACATTCAGTACTTC
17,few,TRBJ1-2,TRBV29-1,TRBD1,CSATTGADPLLNYGYTF,TGCAGCGCAACGACAGGGGCGGACCCACTTCTAAACTATGGCTACACCTTC
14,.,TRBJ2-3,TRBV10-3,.,CAIRTTGGTDTQYF,TGTGCCATCAGAACTACCGGGGGCACAGATACGCAGTATTTT
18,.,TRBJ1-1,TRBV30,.,CAWSVHPVGTGVGPEAFF,TGTGCCTGGAGTGTACACCCTGTGGGGACGGGCGTGGGTCCTGAAGCTTTCTTT
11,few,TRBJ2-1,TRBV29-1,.,CSVDNGHEQFF,TGCAGCGTTGACAACGGCCATGAGCAGTTCTTC
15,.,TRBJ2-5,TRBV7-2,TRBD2,CASSLSASGQETQYF,TGTGCCAGCAGCTTATCGGCTAGCGGACAAGAGACCCAGTACTTC
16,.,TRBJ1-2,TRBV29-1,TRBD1,CSVDAGTENLNYGYTF,TGCAGCGTGGACGCCGGGACAGAGAACCTCAACTATGGCTACACCTTC
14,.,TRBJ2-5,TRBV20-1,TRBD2,CSATKRGWGETQYF,TGCAGTGCCACTAAGCGGGGCTGGGGAGAGACCCAGTACTTC
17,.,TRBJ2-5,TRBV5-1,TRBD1,CASGDRVLVEDQETQYF,TGCGCCAGCGGCGACAGGGTGTTAGTAGAAGACCAAGAGACCCAGTACTTC
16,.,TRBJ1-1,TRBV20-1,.,CSARASSRGANTEAFF,TGCAGTGCTAGGGCCTCCTCTCGGGGGGCGAACACTGAAGCTTTCTTT
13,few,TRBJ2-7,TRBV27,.,CASSFTGSNEQYF,TGTGCCAGCAGTTTTACAGGTAGCAACGAGCAGTACTTC
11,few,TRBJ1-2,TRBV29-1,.,CSVYGPYGYTF,TGCAGCGTCTACGGACCTTATGGCTACACCTTC
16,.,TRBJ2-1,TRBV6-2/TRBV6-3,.,CASRKHRVVSHNEQFF,TGTGCCAGCAGAAAACACAGGGTTGTCTCCCACAATGAGCAGTTCTTC
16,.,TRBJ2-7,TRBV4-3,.,CASSQECQIDSYEQYF,TGCGCCAGCAGCCAAGAATGCCAGATTGACTCCTACGAGCAGTACTTC
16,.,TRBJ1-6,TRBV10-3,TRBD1,CAIRATSDRVDSPLHF,TGTGCCATCAGGGCGACCTCAGACAGGGTTGACTCACCCCTCCACTTT
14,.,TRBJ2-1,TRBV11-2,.,CASSFEDSYNEQFF,TGTGCCAGCAGCTTCGAGGACAGCTACAATGAGCAGTTCTTC
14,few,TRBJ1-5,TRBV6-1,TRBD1,CATPGQGGNQPQHF,TGTGCCACTCCGGGACAGGGAGGTAATCAGCCCCAGCATTTT
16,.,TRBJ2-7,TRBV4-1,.,CASSQEEGASSYEQYF,TGCGCCAGCAGCCAAGAAGAGGGAGCGTCATCCTACGAGCAGTACTTC
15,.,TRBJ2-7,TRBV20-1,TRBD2,CSARDKAGASYEQYF,TGCAGTGCTAGAGATAAAGCGGGAGCCTCCTACGAGCAGTACTTC
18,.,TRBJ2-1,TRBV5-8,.,CASSLAAGRAGPYNEQFF,TGTGCCAGCAGCTTGGCAGCCGGCAGGGCTGGCCCCTACAATGAGCAGTTCTTC
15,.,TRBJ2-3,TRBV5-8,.,CASSLGSSRTDTQYF,TGTGCCAGCAGCTTGGGGTCCTCCCGCACAGATACGCAGTATTTT
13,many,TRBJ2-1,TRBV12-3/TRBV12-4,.,CASSFSTGNEQFF,TGTGCCAGCAGTTTTTCCACAGGCAATGAGCAGTTCTTC
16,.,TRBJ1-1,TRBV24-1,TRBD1,CATSDMPRTGGTEAFF,TGTGCCACCAGTGACATGCCTCGGACAGGGGGCACTGAAGCTTTCTTT